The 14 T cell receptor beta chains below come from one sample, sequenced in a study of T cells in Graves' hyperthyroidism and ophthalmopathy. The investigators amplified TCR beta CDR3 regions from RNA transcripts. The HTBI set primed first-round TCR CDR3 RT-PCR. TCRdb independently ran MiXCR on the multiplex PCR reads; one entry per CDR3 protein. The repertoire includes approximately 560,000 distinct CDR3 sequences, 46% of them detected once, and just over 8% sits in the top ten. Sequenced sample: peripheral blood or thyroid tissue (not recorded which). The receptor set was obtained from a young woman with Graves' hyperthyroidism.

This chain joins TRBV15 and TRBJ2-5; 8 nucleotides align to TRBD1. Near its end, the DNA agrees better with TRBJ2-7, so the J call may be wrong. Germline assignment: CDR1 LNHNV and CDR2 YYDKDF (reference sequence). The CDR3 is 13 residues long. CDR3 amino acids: CATARQGSYEQYF. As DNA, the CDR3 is TGTGCCACAGCCCGACAGGGGTCCTACGAGCAGTACTTC.

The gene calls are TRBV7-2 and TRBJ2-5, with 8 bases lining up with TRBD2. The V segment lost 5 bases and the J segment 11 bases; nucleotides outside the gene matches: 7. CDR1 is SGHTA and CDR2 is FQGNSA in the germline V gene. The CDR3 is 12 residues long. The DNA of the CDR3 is TGTGCCAGCAGCCCGACAGAGCGGGAGCAGTACTTC. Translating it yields CASSPTEREQYF.

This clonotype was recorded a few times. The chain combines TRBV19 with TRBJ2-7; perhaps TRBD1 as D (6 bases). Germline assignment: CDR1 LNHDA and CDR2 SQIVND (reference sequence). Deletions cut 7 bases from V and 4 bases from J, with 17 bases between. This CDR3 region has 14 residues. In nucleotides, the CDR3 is TGTGCCAGTACGTCCGGACAGCCCTTTTACGAGCAGTACTTC. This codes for CASTSGQPFYEQYF.

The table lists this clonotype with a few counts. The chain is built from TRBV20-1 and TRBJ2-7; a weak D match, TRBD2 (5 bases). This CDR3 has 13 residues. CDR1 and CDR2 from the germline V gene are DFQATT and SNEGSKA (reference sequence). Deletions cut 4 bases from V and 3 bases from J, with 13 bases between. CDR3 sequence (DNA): TGCAGTGCTAAGAGGGCGGAGGACTACGAGCAGTACTTC. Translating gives CSAKRAEDYEQYF.

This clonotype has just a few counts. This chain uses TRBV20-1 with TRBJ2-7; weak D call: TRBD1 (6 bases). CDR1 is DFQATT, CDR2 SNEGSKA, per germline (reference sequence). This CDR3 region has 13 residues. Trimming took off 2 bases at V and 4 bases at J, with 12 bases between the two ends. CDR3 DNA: TGCAGTGCTAGACAAATGGGGGCATACGAGCAGTACTTC. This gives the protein CSARQMGAYEQYF.

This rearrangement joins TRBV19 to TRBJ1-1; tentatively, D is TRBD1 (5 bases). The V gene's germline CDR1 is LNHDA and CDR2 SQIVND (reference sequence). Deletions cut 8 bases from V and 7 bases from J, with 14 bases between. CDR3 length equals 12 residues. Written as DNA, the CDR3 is TGTGCCAGTGGGGACTTTTTGGATGAAGCTTTCTTT. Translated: CASGDFLDEAFF.

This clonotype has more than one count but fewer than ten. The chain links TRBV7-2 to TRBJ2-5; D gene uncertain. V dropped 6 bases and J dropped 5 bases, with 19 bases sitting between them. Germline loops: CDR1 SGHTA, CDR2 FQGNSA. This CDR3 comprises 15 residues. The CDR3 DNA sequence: TGTGCCAGCAGTCACCTTAAGGTGATGGGGGAGACCCAGTACTTC. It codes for CASSHLKVMGETQYF.

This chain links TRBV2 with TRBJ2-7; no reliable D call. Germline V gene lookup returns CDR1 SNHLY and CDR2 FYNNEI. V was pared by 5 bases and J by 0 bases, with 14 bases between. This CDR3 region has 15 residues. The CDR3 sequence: CASSYSSLSSYEQYF. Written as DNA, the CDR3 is TGTGCCAGCAGTTACTCATCCCTCAGCTCCTACGAGCAGTACTTC.

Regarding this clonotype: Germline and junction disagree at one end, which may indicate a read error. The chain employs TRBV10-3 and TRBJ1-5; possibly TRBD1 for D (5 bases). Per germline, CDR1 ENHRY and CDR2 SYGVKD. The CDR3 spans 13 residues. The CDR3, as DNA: TGTGCCAGCAGTGCGGGGGTGGGTCAGCCCCAGCATTTT. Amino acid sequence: CASSAGVGQPQHF.

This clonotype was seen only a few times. The CDR3 DNA reads TGTGCCAGTACCACCACAACAGGGGGTATCTATGGCTACACCTTC. Residues: CASTTTTGGIYGYTF. This sequence joins TRBV19 and TRBJ1-2, with TRBD1 matching over 8 bases. V shed 7 bases and J 4 bases; nucleotides not matched to a gene: 11. Germline CDR1 reads LNHDA; CDR2 reads SQIVND (reference sequence). This CDR3 is built from 15 residues.

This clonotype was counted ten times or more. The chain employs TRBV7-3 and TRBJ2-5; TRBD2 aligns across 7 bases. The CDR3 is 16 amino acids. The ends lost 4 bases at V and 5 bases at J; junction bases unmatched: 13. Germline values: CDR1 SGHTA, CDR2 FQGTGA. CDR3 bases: TGTGCCAGCAGCTCGAGTGGGCTAGCGGTAGGGGAGACCCAGTACTTC. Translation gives CASSSSGLAVGETQYF.

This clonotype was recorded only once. As DNA, the CDR3 is TGTGCCAGTGTTGGCTCGACTAGCAATCAGCCCCAGCATTTT. It encodes CASVGSTSNQPQHF. The gene calls are TRBV19 and TRBJ1-5; D is unclear. CDR1 is LNHDA, CDR2 SQIVND, per germline (reference sequence). The CDR3 loop spans 14 amino acids. V lost 8 bases to trimming and J lost 0 bases, with 11 bases between them.

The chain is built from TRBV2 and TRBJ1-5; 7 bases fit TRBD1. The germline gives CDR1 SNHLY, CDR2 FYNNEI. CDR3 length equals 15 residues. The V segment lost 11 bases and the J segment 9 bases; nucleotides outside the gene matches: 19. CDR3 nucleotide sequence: TGTGCCCGCACCGGGACAGCGGAACTCTTGTCGCCCCAGCATTTT. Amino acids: CARTGTAELLSPQHF.

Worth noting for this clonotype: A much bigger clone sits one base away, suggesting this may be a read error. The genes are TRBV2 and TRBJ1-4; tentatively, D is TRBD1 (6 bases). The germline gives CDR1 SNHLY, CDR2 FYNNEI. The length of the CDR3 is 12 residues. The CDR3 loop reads CASSESVQGLLF. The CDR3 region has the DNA TGTGCCAGCAGTGAAAGTGTACAGGGTCTGCTTTTT.